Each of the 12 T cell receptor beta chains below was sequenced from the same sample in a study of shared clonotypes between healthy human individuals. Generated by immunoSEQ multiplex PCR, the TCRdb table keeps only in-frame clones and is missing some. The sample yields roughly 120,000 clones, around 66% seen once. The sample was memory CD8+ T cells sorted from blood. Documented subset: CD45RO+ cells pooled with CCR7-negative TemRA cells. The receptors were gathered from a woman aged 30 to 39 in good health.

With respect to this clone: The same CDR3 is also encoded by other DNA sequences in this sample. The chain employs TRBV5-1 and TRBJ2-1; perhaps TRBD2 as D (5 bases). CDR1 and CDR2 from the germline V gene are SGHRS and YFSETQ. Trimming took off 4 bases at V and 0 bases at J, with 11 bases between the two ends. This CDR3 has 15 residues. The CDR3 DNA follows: TGCGCCAGCAGCATGGACTCTAGCTCCTACAATGAGCAGTTCTTC. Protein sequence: CASSMDSSSYNEQFF.

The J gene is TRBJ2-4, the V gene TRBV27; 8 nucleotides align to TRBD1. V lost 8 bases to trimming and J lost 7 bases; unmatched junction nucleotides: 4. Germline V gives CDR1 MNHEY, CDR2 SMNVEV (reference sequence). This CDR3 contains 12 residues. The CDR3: CASGQGRNIQYF. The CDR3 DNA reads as TGTGCCAGCGGACAGGGTCGGAACATTCAGTACTTC.

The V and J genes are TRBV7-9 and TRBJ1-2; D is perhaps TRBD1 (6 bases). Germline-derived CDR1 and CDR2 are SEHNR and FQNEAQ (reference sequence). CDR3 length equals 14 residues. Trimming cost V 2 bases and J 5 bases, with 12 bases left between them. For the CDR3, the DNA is TGTGCCAGCAGCTTAAAAGGACAGCCATATGGCTACACCTTC. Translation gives CASSLKGQPYGYTF.

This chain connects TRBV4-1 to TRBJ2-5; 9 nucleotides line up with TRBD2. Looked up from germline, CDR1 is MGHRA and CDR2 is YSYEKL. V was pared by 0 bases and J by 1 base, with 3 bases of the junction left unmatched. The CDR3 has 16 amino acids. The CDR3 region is CASSQEGGLAQETQYF. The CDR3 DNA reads TGCGCCAGCAGCCAAGAGGGGGGACTAGCCCAAGAGACCCAGTACTTC.

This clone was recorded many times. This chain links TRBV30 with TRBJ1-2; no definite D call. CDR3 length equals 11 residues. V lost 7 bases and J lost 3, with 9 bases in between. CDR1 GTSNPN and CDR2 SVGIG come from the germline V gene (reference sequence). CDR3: CASSIDYGYTF. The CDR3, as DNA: TGTGCCTCAAGTATCGACTATGGCTACACCTTC. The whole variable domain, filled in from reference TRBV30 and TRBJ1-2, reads SQTIHQWPATLVQPVGSPLSLECTVEGTSNPNLYWYRQAAGRGLQLLFYSVGIGQISSEVPQNLSASRPQDRQFILSSKKLLLSDSGFYLCASSIDYGYTFGSGTRLTVV.

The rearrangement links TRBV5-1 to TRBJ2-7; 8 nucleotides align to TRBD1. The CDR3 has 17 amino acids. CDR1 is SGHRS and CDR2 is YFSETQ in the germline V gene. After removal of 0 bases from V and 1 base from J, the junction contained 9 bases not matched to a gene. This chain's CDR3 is CASSLEGQGMGSYEQYF. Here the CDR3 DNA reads TGCGCCAGCAGCTTGGAAGGACAGGGCATGGGTTCCTACGAGCAGTACTTC.

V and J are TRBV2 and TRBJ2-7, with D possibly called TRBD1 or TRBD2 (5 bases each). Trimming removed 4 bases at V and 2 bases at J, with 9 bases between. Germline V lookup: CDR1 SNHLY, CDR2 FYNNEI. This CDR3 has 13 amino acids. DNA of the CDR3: TGTGCCAGCAGTGTAGAGGGGCCCTACGAGCAGTACTTC. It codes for CASSVEGPYEQYF.

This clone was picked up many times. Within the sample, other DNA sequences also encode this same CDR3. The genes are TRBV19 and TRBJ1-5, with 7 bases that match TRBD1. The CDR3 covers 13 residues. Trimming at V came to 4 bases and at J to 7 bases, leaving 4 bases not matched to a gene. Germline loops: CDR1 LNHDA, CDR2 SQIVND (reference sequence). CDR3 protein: CASSRTGDQPQHF. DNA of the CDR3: TGTGCCAGTAGTAGAACAGGGGACCAGCCCCAGCATTTT.

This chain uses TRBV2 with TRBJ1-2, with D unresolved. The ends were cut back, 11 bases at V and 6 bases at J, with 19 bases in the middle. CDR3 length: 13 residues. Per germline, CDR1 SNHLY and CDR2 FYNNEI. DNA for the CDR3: TGTGCCGTCAAGAACAGTGGGGTAGATGGCTACACCTTC. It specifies CAVKNSGVDGYTF.

As DNA, the CDR3 is TGCGCCAGCATGAATGGAGCCGACACCGGGGAGCTGTTTTTT. This translates into CASMNGADTGELFF. The chain has TRBV5-1 and TRBJ2-2; D gene uncertain. V lost 6 bases and J lost 3, with 12 bases in between. This CDR3 region has 14 residues. The V gene's germline CDR1 is SGHRS and CDR2 YFSETQ.

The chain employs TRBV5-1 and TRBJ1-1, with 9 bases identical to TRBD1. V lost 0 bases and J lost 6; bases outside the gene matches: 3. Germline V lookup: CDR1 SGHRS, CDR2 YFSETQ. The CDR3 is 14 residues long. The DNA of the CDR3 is TGCGCCAGCAGCTTGGGGACAGGGGTACCTGAAGCTTTCTTT. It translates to CASSLGTGVPEAFF.

The CDR3 nucleotides read TGTGCCAGTAGCAACAGGGGGACTAATGAAAAACTGTTTTTT. Encoded protein: CASSNRGTNEKLFF. This chain links TRBV19 with TRBJ1-4; 8 nucleotides match TRBD1. With V trimmed by 6 bases and J by 2 bases, 2 bases remained unmatched. Germline CDR1 and CDR2: LNHDA and SQIVND (reference sequence). The CDR3 covers 14 residues.